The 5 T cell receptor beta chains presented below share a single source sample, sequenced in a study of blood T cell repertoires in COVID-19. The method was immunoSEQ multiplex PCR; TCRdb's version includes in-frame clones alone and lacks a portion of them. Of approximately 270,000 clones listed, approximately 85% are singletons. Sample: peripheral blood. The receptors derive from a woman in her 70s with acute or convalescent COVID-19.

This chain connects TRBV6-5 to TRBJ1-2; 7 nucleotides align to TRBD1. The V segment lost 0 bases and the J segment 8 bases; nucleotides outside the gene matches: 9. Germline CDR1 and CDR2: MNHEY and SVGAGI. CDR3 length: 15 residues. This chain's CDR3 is CASSYSWDSSQGYTF. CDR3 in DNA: TGTGCCAGCAGTTACTCTTGGGACAGCTCCCAGGGCTACACCTTC.

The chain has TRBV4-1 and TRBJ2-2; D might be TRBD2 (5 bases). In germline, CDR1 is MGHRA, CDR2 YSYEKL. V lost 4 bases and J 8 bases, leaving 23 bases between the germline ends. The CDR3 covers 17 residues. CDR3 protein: CASSPRRVGDLRGELFF. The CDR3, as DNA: TGCGCCAGCAGCCCCCGGCGGGTGGGAGACTTGAGGGGGGAGCTGTTTTTT.

The DNA for the CDR3 is TGTGCCTGGAGGTACAGCCTTAACTATGGCTACACCTTC. Translating gives CAWRYSLNYGYTF. The chain has TRBV30 and TRBJ1-2; D is ambiguous. The CDR3 runs to 13 residues. Germline loops: CDR1 GTSNPN, CDR2 SVGIG (reference sequence). V gave up 3 bases and J gave up 1 base, with 9 bases separating them.

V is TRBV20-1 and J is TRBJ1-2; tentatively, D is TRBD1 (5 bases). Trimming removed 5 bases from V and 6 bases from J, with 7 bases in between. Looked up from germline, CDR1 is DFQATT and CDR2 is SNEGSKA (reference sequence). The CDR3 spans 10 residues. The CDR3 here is CSAPDNGYTF. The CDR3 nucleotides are TGCAGTGCTCCGGACAATGGCTACACCTTC.

For the CDR3, the DNA is TGTGCCAGCAGCGTTGGGGAGGGACTCCGGGGCGAGACCCAGTACTTC. Its protein product is CASSVGEGLRGETQYF. The chain is built from TRBV9 and TRBJ2-5; 7 bases line up with TRBD2. The CDR3 is 16 amino acids. Germline-derived CDR1 and CDR2 are SGDLS and YYNGEE. Trimming took 2 bases from V and 5 from J; bases not matched to a gene: 12.